Listed here are 27 T cell receptor beta chains from one sample, sequenced in a study of OX40 agonist ivuxolimab in advanced cancers. TCRdb's table, derived via immunoSEQ multiplex PCR, lists solely in-frame clones and lacks some. Here the sample spans around 65,000 clones, roughly 90% being singletons. Material: CD4+ or CD8+ T cells sorted from blood, obtained in a trial of the OX40 agonist ivuxolimab. The receptors stem from an adult with an advanced solid tumor such as melanoma, head and neck, liver or kidney cancer.

The gene calls are TRBV7-2 and TRBJ2-1, with TRBD2 matching over 14 bases. CDR3 size: 16 residues. Germline trimming cut 2 bases from V and 7 bases from J; bases unmatched to any gene: 4. The germline V gene has CDR1 SGHTA and CDR2 FQGNSA. CDR3 sequence (DNA): TGTGCCAGCAGCTTAAAGGGGACTAGCGGGAGTAATGAGCAGTTCTTC. Residues: CASSLKGTSGSNEQFF.

Note on this clone: Other DNA sequences within the sample encode an identical CDR3. This chain joins TRBV6-6 and TRBJ2-1; a weak D match, TRBD2 (6 bases). V lost 2 bases and J lost 7, with 6 bases in between. CDR3 size: 12 residues. The germline gives CDR1 MNHNY, CDR2 SVGAGI (reference sequence). DNA for the CDR3: TGTGCCAGCAGTTACGGAGGGAATGAGCAGTTCTTC. Translation gives CASSYGGNEQFF.

The chain has TRBV15 and TRBJ1-1; D gene uncertain. Trimming left V 0 bases short and J 1 base short, with 6 bases between. The CDR3 spans 14 residues. The germline V gene encodes CDR1 LNHNV and CDR2 YYDKDF (reference sequence). The CDR3 sequence is CATSRDRRNTEAFF. In nucleotides, the CDR3 is TGTGCCACCAGCAGAGATAGGCGGAACACTGAAGCTTTCTTT.

V gene TRBV15 combines with J gene TRBJ2-1; D is unclear. The CDR3 contains 15 residues. Germline-derived CDR1 and CDR2 are LNHNV and YYDKDF (reference sequence). V was shortened by 6 bases and J by 2 bases, with 14 bases between the two germline ends. CDR3 protein: CATRGLGPTYNEQFF. The CDR3 coding sequence is TGTGCCACCAGGGGTTTAGGCCCTACCTACAATGAGCAGTTCTTC.

In its sample, this clone was seen a few times. V and J are TRBV5-1 and TRBJ2-3, with no clear D. The CDR3 is made up of 12 amino acids. Trimming stripped 6 bases from V and 6 bases from J, with 11 bases between. CDR1 is SGHRS, CDR2 YFSETQ, per germline. The CDR3 DNA reads TGCGCCAGCAACCGGAACGCGGATACGCAGTATTTT. This translates into CASNRNADTQYF. The complete variable domain, with remaining parts taken from reference TRBV5-1 and TRBJ2-3, reads KAGVTQTPRYLIKTRGQQVTLSCSPISGHRSVSWYQQTPGQGLQFLFEYFSETQRNKGNFPGRFSGRQFSNSRSEMNVSTLELGDSALYLCASNRNADTQYFGPGTRLTVL.

Only a few counts were recorded for this clone. The chain links TRBV27 to TRBJ2-2; 7 bases map to TRBD2. Unmatched junction bases numbered 3, after V lost 0 bases and J lost 5 bases. Germline V gene sequence: CDR1 MNHEY, CDR2 SMNVEV (reference sequence). This CDR3 comprises 15 residues. For the CDR3, the DNA is TGTGCCAGCAGTTTATCATGGGGGGGGACCGGGGAGCTGTTTTTT. This codes for CASSLSWGGTGELFF.

The J gene is TRBJ1-5, the V gene TRBV2, with 10 bases aligning to TRBD1. Germline V gives CDR1 SNHLY, CDR2 FYNNEI. The length of the CDR3 is 14 residues. Unmatched junction bases numbered 3, after V lost 6 bases and J lost 4 bases. Here the CDR3 reads CASRADRGNQPQHF. The CDR3 DNA follows: TGTGCCAGCAGGGCGGACAGGGGGAATCAGCCCCAGCATTTT.

In its sample, this clone was seen once. The genes are TRBV5-1 and TRBJ2-1, with 11 bases lining up with TRBD2. This CDR3 spans 18 amino acids. The ends lost 3 bases at V and 5 bases at J; junction bases unmatched: 13. Germline V gives CDR1 SGHRS, CDR2 YFSETQ. CDR3 protein: CASSSGSGRAISDNEQFF. The CDR3, as DNA: TGCGCCAGCAGCTCGGGTAGCGGGAGGGCCATTAGTGACAATGAGCAGTTCTTC.

CDR3 in amino acids: CASSQLIAGGPGVGEQFF. The CDR3 region has the DNA TGCGCCAGCAGCCAGCTGATAGCGGGAGGGCCTGGGGTGGGTGAGCAGTTCTTC. The chain has TRBV4-1 and TRBJ2-1; 11 bases fit TRBD2. This CDR3 is 18 amino acids long. Germline values: CDR1 MGHRA, CDR2 YSYEKL. The junction had 16 bases not matched to a gene; V was cut back by 3 bases and J by 9 bases.

The chain uses TRBV2 and TRBJ2-5; the D call may be TRBD1 or TRBD2 (6 bases each). V gave up 5 bases and J gave up 5 bases, with 18 bases separating them. The CDR3 runs 15 residues. The V gene's germline CDR1 is SNHLY and CDR2 FYNNEI. The CDR3 here is CASSITQGRGETQYF. DNA for the CDR3: TGTGCCAGCAGTATCACACAGGGCCGGGGGGAGACCCAGTACTTC.

The chain joins TRBV11-1 to TRBJ2-5; D perhaps matches TRBD1 (6 bases). CDR1 SGHAT and CDR2 FQDESV come from the germline V gene (reference sequence). The CDR3 contains 14 residues. The V end was cut by 5 bases, the J end by 2 bases, with 12 bases between. The CDR3 DNA reads as TGTGCCAGCAGCCCCCTTGACAGGCAAGAGACCCAGTACTTC. Its translation: CASSPLDRQETQYF. Full variable domain (rest looked up from reference TRBV11-1 and TRBJ2-5): EAEVAQSPRYKITEKSQAVAFWCDPISGHATLYWYRQILGQGPELLVQFQDESVVDDSQLPKDRFSAERLKGVDSTLKIQPAELGDSAMYLCASSPLDRQETQYFGPGTRLLVL.

V usage is TRBV5-4 and J usage is TRBJ2-1; a possible D gene is TRBD2 (5 bases). The CDR3 spans 15 residues. In germline, CDR1 is SGHNT, CDR2 YYREEE (reference sequence). With 4 bases removed from V and 4 bases from J, the gap between germline ends came to 15 bases. CDR3 region: CASSRVGEGYNEQFF. CDR3 coding DNA: TGTGCCAGCAGCAGGGTCGGGGAAGGGTACAATGAGCAGTTCTTC.

The CDR3 loop reads CASSQEAGFYGYTF. CDR3 coding DNA: TGCGCCAGCAGCCAAGAAGCAGGGTTCTATGGCTACACCTTC. This chain links TRBV4-1 with TRBJ1-2; possible D gene TRBD1, 5 bases. Germline V gene sequence: CDR1 MGHRA, CDR2 YSYEKL. V shed 0 bases and J shed 4 bases, with 9 bases lying between them. The CDR3 is 14 residues long.

With respect to this clone: Additional DNA sequences in this sample encode the identical CDR3. The chain employs TRBV7-2 and TRBJ2-5; 10 bases map to TRBD2. The trim removed 6 bases at V and 5 bases at J, leaving 12 bases unmatched. The CDR3 contains 16 residues. Germline CDR1 is SGHTA and CDR2 is FQGNSA. CDR3 DNA: TGTGCCAGCAGACAGGGCAGCGGGGGGGGTCGCGAGACCCAGTACTTC. The encoded protein is CASRQGSGGGRETQYF. Full variable domain (missing parts from reference TRBV7-2 and TRBJ2-5): GAGVSQSPSNKVTEKGKDVELRCDPISGHTALYWYRQSLGQGLEFLIYFQGNSAPDKSGLPSDRFSAERTGGSVSTLTIQRTQQEDSAVYLCASRQGSGGGRETQYFGPGTRLLVL.

A remark on this clone: The same CDR3 arises from other DNA sequences in this sample as well. This chain connects TRBV13 to TRBJ2-7; no definite D call. V was shortened by 1 base and J by 3 bases, with 10 bases between the two germline ends. The CDR3 sequence is 14 residues long. In germline, CDR1 is PRHDT, CDR2 FYEKMQ (reference sequence). The CDR3 is CASSLVPASYEQYF. The CDR3 region has the DNA TGTGCCAGCAGCTTAGTACCGGCTAGCTACGAGCAGTACTTC.

CDR3 nucleotide sequence: TGTGCCAGCAGCATGTCCGGTGGCGGGAGTAGGCAGTTCTTC. Its translation: CASSMSGGGSRQFF. The chain couples TRBV21-1 to TRBJ2-1; the DNA was not used to check the table's D call, TRBD2. TRBV21-1 is noted as a pseudogene. The CDR3 extends over 14 amino acids.

The V call is TRBV5-6, the J call TRBJ1-4, with no clear D. CDR1 is SGHDT, CDR2 YYEEEE, per germline. The CDR3 is made up of 12 amino acids. The ends were cut back, 0 bases at V and 5 bases at J, with 2 bases in the middle. This chain's CDR3 is CASSLGNEKLFF. Here the CDR3 DNA reads TGTGCCAGCAGCTTGGGGAATGAAAAACTGTTTTTT.

The rearrangement joins TRBV11-2 to TRBJ2-7; D not certain. CDR3 length: 13 amino acids. Germline V gene data show CDR1 as SGHAT and CDR2 as FQNNGV. V shed 1 base and J shed 7 bases, with 11 bases lying between them. The CDR3 here is CASSLVPTGEQYF. Written as DNA, the CDR3 is TGTGCCAGCAGCTTAGTCCCGACTGGGGAGCAGTACTTC.

The genes are TRBV7-8 and TRBJ2-1, with 12 bases lining up with TRBD2. CDR1 SGHVS and CDR2 FQNEAQ come from the germline V gene. This CDR3 has 16 residues. V dropped 2 bases and J dropped 8; count of bases not matched to a gene: 7. The CDR3 sequence is CASSLSRTSGAHEQFF. The CDR3 DNA reads TGTGCCAGCAGCTTATCGAGGACTAGCGGGGCCCATGAGCAGTTCTTC. The variable domain in full, completed from reference TRBV7-8 and TRBJ2-1, reads GAGVSQSPRYKVAKRGQDVALRCDPISGHVSLFWYQQALGQGPEFLTYFQNEAQLDKSGLPSDRFFAERPEGSVSTLKIQRTQQEDSAVYLCASSLSRTSGAHEQFFGPGTRLTVL.

This clone was seen a few times. The rearrangement uses TRBV29-1 and TRBJ2-3; 9 positions match TRBD1. Germline V gene lookup returns CDR1 SQVTM and CDR2 ANQGSEA. This CDR3 is 14 amino acids long. V trimming: 3 bases; J trimming: 8 bases; junction bases outside the gene matches: 9. The CDR3 nucleotides are TGCAGCGTTGAGGCGGGACAGGGTGGGGTTACGCAGTATTTT. This sequence encodes CSVEAGQGGVTQYF.

The chain joins TRBV28 to TRBJ2-1; D possibly corresponds to TRBD2 (7 bases). The V gene's germline CDR1 is MDHEN and CDR2 SYDVKM. V was trimmed by 7 bases and J by 7 bases, leaving 20 bases between them. This CDR3 has 15 residues. CDR3 sequence: CASTLRGGRRNEQFF. The CDR3 coding sequence is TGTGCCAGCACCCTAAGGGGGGGGCGACGGAATGAGCAGTTCTTC.

J is TRBJ2-5 and V is TRBV11-2; D remains ambiguous. Judging by the DNA end, TRBJ2-7 fits better; the J call may be wrong. Germline values: CDR1 SGHAT, CDR2 FQNNGV. The CDR3 loop spans 17 amino acids. DNA for the CDR3: TGTGCCAGCAGCTTAGATCGAGTAGGACGGGCCTCCTACGAGCAGTACTTC. Translation gives CASSLDRVGRASYEQYF.

The chain links TRBV28 to TRBJ1-4, with D possibly matching TRBD1 (5 bases). This CDR3 spans 14 amino acids. Germline V gene lookup returns CDR1 MDHEN and CDR2 SYDVKM. The V gene lost 3 bases and the J gene lost 4 bases, with 9 bases spanning the gap. CDR3 coding DNA: TGTGCCAGCAGTTTCAAAAGGGGTAATGAAAAACTGTTTTTT. Amino acids: CASSFKRGNEKLFF.

The genes are TRBV7-9 and TRBJ1-1; D unclear. The CDR3 contains 18 residues. The V end lost 5 bases, the J end lost 0 bases, and 22 bases lay between the germline ends. Germline loops: CDR1 SEHNR, CDR2 FQNEAQ (reference sequence). CDR3 DNA sequence: TGTGCCAGCAGCAGAGTACGGTGGCCTGAACCCATGAACACTGAAGCTTTCTTT. It translates to CASSRVRWPEPMNTEAFF.

V usage is TRBV6-5 and J usage is TRBJ1-2; no firm D call. Germline CDR1 and CDR2: MNHEY and SVGAGI. The CDR3 has 13 amino acids. Trimming shortened V by 0 bases and J by 4 bases, and 6 bases separated the two germline ends. CDR3 region: CASSYSESYGYTF. Here the CDR3 DNA reads TGTGCCAGCAGTTACTCCGAGTCCTATGGCTACACCTTC.

The rearrangement links TRBV5-1 to TRBJ2-5; 7 positions agree with TRBD1. J gave up 2 bases and V 4 bases, and 8 bases lay outside the gene matches. This CDR3 is 15 amino acids long. Germline CDR1 and CDR2: SGHRS and YFSETQ. The CDR3 reads CASSTEDRRQETQYF. The CDR3 DNA follows: TGCGCCAGCAGCACCGAGGACAGGAGACAAGAGACCCAGTACTTC.

This clone was recorded once. The J gene is TRBJ2-1, the V gene TRBV7-9; D is uncertain. The CDR3 is made up of 12 amino acids. CDR1 and CDR2 from the germline V gene are SEHNR and FQNEAQ (reference sequence). Trimming took 7 bases from V and 7 from J, leaving 11 bases between them. The CDR3 sequence: CASTLTGNEQFF. CDR3 bases: TGTGCCAGCACTCTAACGGGTAATGAGCAGTTCTTC. Full variable domain (remainder filled in from reference TRBV7-9 and TRBJ2-1): DTGVSQNPRHKITKRGQNVTFRCDPISEHNRLYWYRQTLGQGPEFLTYFQNEAQLEKSRLLSDRFSAERPKGSFSTLEIQRTEQGDSAMYLCASTLTGNEQFFGPGTRLTVL.